The clone carrying this TCR beta chain was counted at least ten times. Its antigen is undetermined. The source of the sample is a study of identical twins. General study points: There is a chance that invariant MAIT and iNKT cells partially muddied zero-insertion analyses. Memory repertoires showed no such pattern, whereas abundant cord blood beta clonotypes carried fewer insertions. The study reached conclusions through statistical analysis that was cross-sectional, not following the same donors.

TCRdb ran MiXCR on the 5' RACE reads and lists one entry per CDR3 protein. The sample contains about 700,000 distinct CDR3 sequences, 5.5% to 6.5% of which appear only once. The TCR sequence derives from a man aged 18 to 30 in good health. The sequencing input was naive T cells sorted from blood.

The DNA of the CDR3 is TGCGCCAGCAGCTTGGTAGCTGAAGGCTACAATGAGCAGTTCTTC. Translation: CASSLVAEGYNEQFF. This rearrangement joins TRBV5-1 to TRBJ2-1; D gene ambiguous. Trimming took off 0 bases at V and 3 bases at J, with 10 bases between the two ends. Germline CDR1 SGHRS, CDR2 YFSETQ. The CDR3 has 15 amino acids. The complete variable domain, with remaining parts taken from reference TRBV5-1 and TRBJ2-1, reads KAGVTQTPRYLIKTRGQQVTLSCSPISGHRSVSWYQQTPGQGLQFLFEYFSETQRNKGNFPGRFSGRQFSNSRSEMNVSTLELGDSALYLCASSLVAEGYNEQFFGPGTRLTVL.